Below are 10 T cell receptor beta chains sequenced from a single sample in a study of CXCR3-negative and CXCR3-positive naive CD8 T cells. Via 5' RACE with UMI labels, TRB cDNA libraries were prepared. TCRdb reprocessed the 5' RACE reads; each CDR3 protein has one entry and no DNA is given. The sample includes tens of thousands of distinct CDR3 sequences. The sample comprised memory CD8+ T cells from blood. The receptors originated from a human donor in good health. Some clones in this sample may be carry-over from other donors' samples.

This rearrangement joins TRBV7-9 to TRBJ2-3; there is no DNA to check the TCRdb D call of TRBD1. Germline lookup yields CDR1 SEHNR and CDR2 FQNEAQ (reference sequence). The CDR3 is 17 amino acids. CDR3 sequence: CASSYPSGTDLTDTQYF.

This chain uses TRBV7-9 with TRBJ2-5; TCRdb indicates TRBD1, and absent DNA this call remains unverified. Germline values: CDR1 SEHNR, CDR2 FQNEAQ (reference sequence). The CDR3 extends over 14 amino acids. The CDR3 spells CASSPGGVIETQYF. Full variable domain (outside the CDR3, taken from reference TRBV7-9 and TRBJ2-5): DTGVSQNPRHKITKRGQNVTFRCDPISEHNRLYWYRQTLGQGPEFLTYFQNEAQLEKSRLLSDRFSAERPKGSFSTLEIQRTEQGDSAMYLCASSPGGVIETQYFGPGTRLLVL.

V gene TRBV7-9 combines with J gene TRBJ2-7; the TCRdb D gene call, TRBD2, has no DNA to confirm it. CDR1 and CDR2 (germline): SEHNR, FQNEAQ (reference sequence). The CDR3 has 15 residues. CDR3 sequence: CASSLVTPGGYEQYF.

The rearrangement links TRBV7-9 to TRBJ2-1; absent DNA, TCRdb's TRBD1 call cannot be checked. CDR1 is SEHNR, CDR2 FQNEAQ, per germline (reference sequence). This CDR3 comprises 13 residues. CDR3 residues: CASSSPRVGEQFF.

The rearrangement links TRBV7-9 to TRBJ2-1; the TRBD2 assignment by TCRdb is unverifiable without DNA. The CDR3 spans 17 residues. In germline, CDR1 is SEHNR, CDR2 FQNEAQ (reference sequence). The CDR3 reads CASSFSGLAVSYNEQFF.

This chain uses TRBV5-1 with TRBJ1-2; TCRdb's D gene call, TRBD1, goes unchecked for lack of DNA. Germline CDR1 reads SGHRS; CDR2 reads YFSETQ. The CDR3 covers 16 residues. The CDR3 protein is CASSPEGQGTVYGYTF.

The J gene is TRBJ1-3, the V gene TRBV6-5; TCRdb indicates TRBD1, and absent DNA this call remains unverified. There are 14 residues in the CDR3. CDR1 and CDR2 (germline): MNHEY, SVGAGI. The CDR3 here is CASSYRGEGNTIYF.

CDR3 region: CASSLEFRTDTQYF. The J gene is TRBJ2-3, the V gene TRBV13. This CDR3 is 14 amino acids long. Looked up from germline, CDR1 is PRHDT and CDR2 is FYEKMQ (reference sequence).

The chain has TRBV29-1 and TRBJ2-1; TCRdb's D call, TRBD1, is unchecked because there is no DNA. Germline assignment: CDR1 SQVTM and CDR2 ANQGSEA. The CDR3 has 13 amino acids. The CDR3 protein is CSVSRGDYNEQFF.

The chain links TRBV27 to TRBJ2-1; TCRdb's D call of TRBD1 is untestable without DNA. The CDR3 consists of 15 residues. Germline lookup yields CDR1 MNHEY and CDR2 SMNVEV (reference sequence). The CDR3 spells CASSLSSQGANEQFF.